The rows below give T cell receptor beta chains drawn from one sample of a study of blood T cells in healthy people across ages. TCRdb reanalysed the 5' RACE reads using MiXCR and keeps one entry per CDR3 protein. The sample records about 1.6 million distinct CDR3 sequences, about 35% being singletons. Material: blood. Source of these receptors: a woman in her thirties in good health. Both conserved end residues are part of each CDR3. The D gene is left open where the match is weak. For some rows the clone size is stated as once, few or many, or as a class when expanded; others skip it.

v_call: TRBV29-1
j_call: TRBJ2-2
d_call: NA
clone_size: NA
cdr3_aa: CSAAVSWDTGELFF
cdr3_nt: TGCAGCGCCGCAGTCAGTTGGGACACCGGGGAGCTGTTTTTT

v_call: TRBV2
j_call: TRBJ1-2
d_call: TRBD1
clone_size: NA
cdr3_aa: CATKGHGTDAGGYGYTF
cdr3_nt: TGTGCCACCAAAGGTCACGGGACAGACGCCGGGGGCTATGGCTACACCTTC

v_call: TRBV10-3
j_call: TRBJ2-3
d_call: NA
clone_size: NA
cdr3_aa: CAISEAGRDTQYF
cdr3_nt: TGTGCCATCAGTGAGGCAGGGCGGGATACGCAGTATTTT

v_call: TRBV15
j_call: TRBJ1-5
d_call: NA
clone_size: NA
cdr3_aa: CATSRDGTENQPQHF
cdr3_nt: TGTGCCACCAGCAGAGATGGGACGGAAAATCAGCCCCAGCATTTT

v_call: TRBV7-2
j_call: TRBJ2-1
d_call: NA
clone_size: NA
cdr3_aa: CASSNGGLSYNEQFF
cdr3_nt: TGTGCCAGCAGCAACGGGGGACTCTCCTACAATGAGCAGTTCTTC

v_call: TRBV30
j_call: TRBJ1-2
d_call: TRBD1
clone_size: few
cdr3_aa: CAWSVGGPTNYGYTF
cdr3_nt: TGTGCCTGGAGTGTAGGGGGCCCGACTAACTATGGCTACACCTTC

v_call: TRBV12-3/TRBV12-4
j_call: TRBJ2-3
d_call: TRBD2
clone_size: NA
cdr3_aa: CASSLQLAGVGADVQYF
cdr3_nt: TGTGCCAGCAGCCTACAACTAGCGGGAGTGGGAGCAGATGTGCAGTATTTT

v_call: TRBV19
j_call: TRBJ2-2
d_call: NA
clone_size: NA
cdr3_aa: CAIEIRGTGELFF
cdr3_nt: TGTGCCATCGAAATCAGGGGTACCGGGGAGCTGTTTTTT

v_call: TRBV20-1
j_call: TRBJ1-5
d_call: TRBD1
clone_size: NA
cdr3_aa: CSARDRDRGNQPQHF
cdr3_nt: TGCAGTGCTAGAGATCGGGACAGGGGCAATCAGCCCCAGCATTTT

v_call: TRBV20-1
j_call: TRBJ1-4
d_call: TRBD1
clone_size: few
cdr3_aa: CSLDRGNEKLFF
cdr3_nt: TGCAGCCTAGACAGGGGCAATGAAAAACTGTTTTTT

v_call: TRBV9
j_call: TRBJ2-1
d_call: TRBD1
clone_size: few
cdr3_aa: CASSSPRGTGFNEQFF
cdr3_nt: TGTGCCAGCAGCTCCCCCCGGGGGACAGGGTTCAATGAGCAGTTCTTC

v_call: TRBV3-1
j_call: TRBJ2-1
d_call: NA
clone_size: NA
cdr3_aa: CACSQVDEQFF
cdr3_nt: TGTGCCTGCAGCCAGGTGGATGAGCAGTTCTTC

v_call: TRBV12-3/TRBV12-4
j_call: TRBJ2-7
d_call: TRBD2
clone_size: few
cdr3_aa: CASSSSLAGESYEQYF
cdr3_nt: TGTGCCAGCAGTTCCTCTCTAGCGGGGGAGTCCTACGAGCAGTACTTC

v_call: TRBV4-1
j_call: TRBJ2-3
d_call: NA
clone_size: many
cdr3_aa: CASSEEPGTDTQYF
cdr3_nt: TGCGCCAGCAGCGAAGAGCCGGGCACAGATACGCAGTATTTT

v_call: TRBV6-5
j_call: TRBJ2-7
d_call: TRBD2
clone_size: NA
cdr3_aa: CASTGGRAGEQYF
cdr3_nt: TGTGCCAGCACTGGCGGGAGGGCCGGCGAGCAGTACTTC

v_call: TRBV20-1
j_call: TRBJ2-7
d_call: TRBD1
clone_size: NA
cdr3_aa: CSARDPGTVAYEQYF
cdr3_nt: TGCAGTGCTAGAGATCCGGGGACAGTCGCCTACGAGCAGTACTTC

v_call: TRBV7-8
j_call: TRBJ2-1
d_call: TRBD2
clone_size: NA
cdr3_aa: CASSSLAGNLNEQFF
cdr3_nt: TGTGCCAGCAGCTCATTAGCGGGAAATTTGAATGAGCAGTTCTTC

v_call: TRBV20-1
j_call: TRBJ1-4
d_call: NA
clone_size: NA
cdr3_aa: CSAIKEGEKLFF
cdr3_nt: TGCAGTGCTATCAAGGAGGGGGAAAAACTGTTTTTT

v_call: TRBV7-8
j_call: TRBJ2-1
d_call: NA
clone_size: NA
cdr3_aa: CASSFKARDLLDNEQFF
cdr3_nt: TGTGCCAGCAGCTTTAAAGCGAGGGACCTGCTGGACAATGAGCAGTTCTTC

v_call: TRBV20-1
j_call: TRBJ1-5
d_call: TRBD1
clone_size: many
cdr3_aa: CSARDWGQEDQPQHF
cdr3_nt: TGCAGTGCTAGAGATTGGGGACAGGAGGATCAGCCCCAGCATTTT

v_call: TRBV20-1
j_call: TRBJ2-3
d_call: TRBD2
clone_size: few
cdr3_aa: CSARPGLARDTQYF
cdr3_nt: TGCAGTGCTAGACCGGGACTAGCGAGGGATACGCAGTATTTT

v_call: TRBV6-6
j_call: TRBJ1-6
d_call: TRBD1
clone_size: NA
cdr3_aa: CASSYSIGQGSNSPLHF
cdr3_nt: TGTGCCAGCAGTTACTCGATTGGACAGGGGAGCAATTCACCCCTCCACTTT

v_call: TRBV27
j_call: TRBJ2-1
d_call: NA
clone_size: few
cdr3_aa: CASSLFAGIRTDEQFF
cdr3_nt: TGTGCCAGCAGTTTATTTGCAGGGATTCGTACAGATGAGCAGTTCTTC

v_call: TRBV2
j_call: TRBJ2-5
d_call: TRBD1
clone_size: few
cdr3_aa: CASTPGQGLRTQYF
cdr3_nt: TGTGCCAGCACTCCGGGACAGGGTTTGCGGACCCAGTACTTC